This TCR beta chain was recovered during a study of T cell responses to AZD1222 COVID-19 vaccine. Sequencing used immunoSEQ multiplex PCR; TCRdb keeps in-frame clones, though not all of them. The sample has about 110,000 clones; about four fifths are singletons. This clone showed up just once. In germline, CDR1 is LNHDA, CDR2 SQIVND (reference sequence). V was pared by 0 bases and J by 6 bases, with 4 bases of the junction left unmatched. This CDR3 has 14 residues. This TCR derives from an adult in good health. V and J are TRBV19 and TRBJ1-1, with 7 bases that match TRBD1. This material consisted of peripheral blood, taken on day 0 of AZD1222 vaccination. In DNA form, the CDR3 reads TGTGCCAGTAGTATAGAACAGGGGAGAGCTGAAGCTTTCTTT. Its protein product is CASSIEQGRAEAFF.